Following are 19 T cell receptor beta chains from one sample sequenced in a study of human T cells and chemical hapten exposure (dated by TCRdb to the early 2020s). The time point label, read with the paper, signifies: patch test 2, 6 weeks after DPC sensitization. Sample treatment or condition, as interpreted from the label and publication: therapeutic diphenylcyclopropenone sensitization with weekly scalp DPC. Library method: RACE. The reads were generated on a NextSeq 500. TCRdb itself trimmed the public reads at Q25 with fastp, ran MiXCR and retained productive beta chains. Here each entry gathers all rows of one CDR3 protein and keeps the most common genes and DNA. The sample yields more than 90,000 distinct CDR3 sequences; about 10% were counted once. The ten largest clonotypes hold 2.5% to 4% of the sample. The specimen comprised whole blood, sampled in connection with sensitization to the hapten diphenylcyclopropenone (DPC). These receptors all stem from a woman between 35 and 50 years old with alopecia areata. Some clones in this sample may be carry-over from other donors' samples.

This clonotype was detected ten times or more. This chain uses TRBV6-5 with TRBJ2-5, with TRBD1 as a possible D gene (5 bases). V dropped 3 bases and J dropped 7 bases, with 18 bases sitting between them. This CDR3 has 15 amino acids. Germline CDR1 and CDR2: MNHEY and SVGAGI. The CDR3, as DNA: TGTGCCAGCAGTTATCGCAGGGAAACCCCCCGGACCCAGTACTTC. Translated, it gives CASSYRRETPRTQYF.

CDR3 protein: CASTPGRVDGYTF. CDR3 nucleotide sequence: TGTGCCAGCACCCCCGGCAGGGTCGATGGCTACACCTTC. The chain recombines TRBV6-6 with TRBJ1-2, with a weak D call TRBD1 (5 bases). V was trimmed by 7 bases and J by 6 bases, leaving 15 bases between them. Per the germline V gene, CDR1 is MNHNY and CDR2 is SVGAGI (reference sequence). CDR3 length: 13 amino acids.

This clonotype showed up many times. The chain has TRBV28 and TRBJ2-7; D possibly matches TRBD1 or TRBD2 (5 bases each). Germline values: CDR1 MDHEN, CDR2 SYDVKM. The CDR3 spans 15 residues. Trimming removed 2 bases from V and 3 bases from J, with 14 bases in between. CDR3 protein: CASSLGTTGYYEQYF. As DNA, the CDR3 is TGTGCCAGCAGTTTAGGGACGACGGGTTACTACGAGCAGTACTTC.

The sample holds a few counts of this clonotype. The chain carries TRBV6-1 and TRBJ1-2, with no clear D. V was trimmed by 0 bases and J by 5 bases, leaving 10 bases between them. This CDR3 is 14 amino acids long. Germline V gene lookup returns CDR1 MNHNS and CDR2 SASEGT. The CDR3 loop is CASSEAGSVYGYTF. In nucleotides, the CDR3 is TGTGCCAGCAGTGAAGCGGGGAGCGTATATGGCTACACCTTC.

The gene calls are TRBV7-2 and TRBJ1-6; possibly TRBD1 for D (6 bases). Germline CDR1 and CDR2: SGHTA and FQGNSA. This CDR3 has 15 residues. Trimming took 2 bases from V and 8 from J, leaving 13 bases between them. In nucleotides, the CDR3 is TGTGCCAGCAGCTTAAGACTGGGGGCGGATTCACCCCTCCACTTT. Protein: CASSLRLGADSPLHF.

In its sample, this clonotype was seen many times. The CDR3 bases are TGTGCCAGCCTTAGCGGGAGGGCCGGTAGTAATGAGCAGTTCTTC. Translating gives CASLSGRAGSNEQFF. The chain couples TRBV6-1 to TRBJ2-1, with 11 bases that match TRBD2. Per the germline V gene, CDR1 is MNHNS and CDR2 is SASEGT. Trimming cost V 8 bases and J 7 bases; bases outside gene matches: 10. The CDR3 is made up of 15 amino acids.

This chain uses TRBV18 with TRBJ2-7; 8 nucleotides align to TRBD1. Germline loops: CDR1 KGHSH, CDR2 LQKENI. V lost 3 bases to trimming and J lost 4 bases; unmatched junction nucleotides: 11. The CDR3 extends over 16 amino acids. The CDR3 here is CASSPYYQGARYEQYF. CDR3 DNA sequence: TGTGCCAGCTCACCGTACTACCAGGGGGCGCGGTACGAGCAGTACTTC.

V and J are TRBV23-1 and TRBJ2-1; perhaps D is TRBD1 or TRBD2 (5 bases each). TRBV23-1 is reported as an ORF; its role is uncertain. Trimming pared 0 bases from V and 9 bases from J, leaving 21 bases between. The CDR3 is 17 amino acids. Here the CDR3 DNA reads TGCGCCAGCAGTCAATCGCGCCCCCTTGACTACCAGGGTGAGCAGTTCTTC. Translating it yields CASSQSRPLDYQGEQFF.

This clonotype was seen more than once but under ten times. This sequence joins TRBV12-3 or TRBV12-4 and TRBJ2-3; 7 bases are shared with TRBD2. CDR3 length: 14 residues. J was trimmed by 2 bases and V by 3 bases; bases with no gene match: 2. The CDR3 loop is CASSLLAATDTQYF. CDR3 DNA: TGTGCCAGCAGTTTGCTAGCGGCCACAGATACGCAGTATTTT.

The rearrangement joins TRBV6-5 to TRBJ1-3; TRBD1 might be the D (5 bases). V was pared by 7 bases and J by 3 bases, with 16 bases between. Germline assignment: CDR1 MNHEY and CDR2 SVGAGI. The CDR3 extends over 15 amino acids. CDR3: CASTHRSLGGNTIYF. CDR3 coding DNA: TGTGCCAGCACCCACAGGAGTTTGGGTGGAAACACCATATATTTT.

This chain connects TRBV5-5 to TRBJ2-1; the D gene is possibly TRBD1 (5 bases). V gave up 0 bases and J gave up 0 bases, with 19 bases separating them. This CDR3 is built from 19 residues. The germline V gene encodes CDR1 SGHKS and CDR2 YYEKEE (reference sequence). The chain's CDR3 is CASSLGHVGRFISYNEQFF. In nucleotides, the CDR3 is TGTGCCAGCAGCTTGGGACATGTGGGGCGATTTATCTCCTACAATGAGCAGTTCTTC.

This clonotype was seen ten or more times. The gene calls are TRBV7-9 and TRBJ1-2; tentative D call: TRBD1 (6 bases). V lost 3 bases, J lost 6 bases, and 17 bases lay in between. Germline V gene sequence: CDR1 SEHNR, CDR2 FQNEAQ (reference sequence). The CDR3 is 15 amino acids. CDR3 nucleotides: TGTGCCAGCAGCTTCGGTATGACAGGAAATGATGGCTACACCTTC. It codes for CASSFGMTGNDGYTF. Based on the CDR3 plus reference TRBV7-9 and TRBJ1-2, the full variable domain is DTGVSQNPRHKITKRGQNVTFRCDPISEHNRLYWYRQTLGQGPEFLTYFQNEAQLEKSRLLSDRFSAERPKGSFSTLEIQRTEQGDSAMYLCASSFGMTGNDGYTFGSGTRLTVV.

This CDR3 reads CASSLRGTTRWSYEQYF. The CDR3 DNA is TGTGCCAGCAGCCTAAGGGGGACTACCCGGTGGTCCTACGAGCAGTACTTC. This chain connects TRBV21-1 to TRBJ2-7; no DNA check was done on the table's D call, TRBD2. TRBV21-1 is annotated as a pseudogene. This CDR3 region has 17 residues.

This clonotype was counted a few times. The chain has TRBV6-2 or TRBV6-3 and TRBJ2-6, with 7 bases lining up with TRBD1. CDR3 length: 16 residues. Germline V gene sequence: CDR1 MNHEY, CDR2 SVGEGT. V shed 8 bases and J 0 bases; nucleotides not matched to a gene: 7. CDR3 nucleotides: TGTGCCAGCGCCGGGACAGCCCCCTCTGGGGCCAACGTCCTGACTTTC. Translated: CASAGTAPSGANVLTF.

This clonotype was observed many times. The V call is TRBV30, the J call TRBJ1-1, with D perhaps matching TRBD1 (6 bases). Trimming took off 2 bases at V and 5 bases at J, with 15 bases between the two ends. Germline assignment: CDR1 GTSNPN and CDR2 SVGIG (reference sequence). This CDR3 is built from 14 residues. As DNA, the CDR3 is TGTGCCTGGAGTCCGGGGGCGCGACAAACTGAAGCTTTCTTT. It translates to CAWSPGARQTEAFF.

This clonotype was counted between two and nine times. The CDR3 DNA reads as TGTGCCAGCAGCTTCGGAGGGTCCAACGAGCAGTACTTC. It translates to CASSFGGSNEQYF. The J gene is TRBJ2-7, the V gene TRBV7-9; perhaps TRBD2 as D (6 bases). Germline CDR1 is SEHNR and CDR2 is FQNEAQ (reference sequence). The CDR3 spans 13 residues. V was trimmed by 3 bases and J by 5 bases, leaving 11 bases between them.

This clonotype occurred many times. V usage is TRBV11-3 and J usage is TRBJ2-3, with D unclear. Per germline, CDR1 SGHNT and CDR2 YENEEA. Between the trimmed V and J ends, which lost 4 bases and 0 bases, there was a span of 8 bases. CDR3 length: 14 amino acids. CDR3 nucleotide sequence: TGTGCCAGCAGCTCCAACCCTAGCACAGATACGCAGTATTTT. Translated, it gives CASSSNPSTDTQYF.

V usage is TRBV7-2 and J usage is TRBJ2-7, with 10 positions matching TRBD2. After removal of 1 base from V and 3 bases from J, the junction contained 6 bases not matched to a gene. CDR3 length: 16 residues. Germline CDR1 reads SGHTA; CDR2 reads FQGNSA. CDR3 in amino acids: CASSLEASGRGYEQYF. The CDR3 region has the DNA TGTGCCAGCAGCTTAGAGGCTAGCGGGAGAGGCTACGAGCAGTACTTC.

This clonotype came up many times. The CDR3 DNA sequence: TGTGCCAGCAGCACCTGGACTAGCGGGGGGGCAAGGGCAGATACGCAGTATTTT. Its translation is CASSTWTSGGARADTQYF. This chain connects TRBV7-6 to TRBJ2-3; TRBD2 agrees at 15 bases. V trimming: 5 bases; J trimming: 4 bases; junction bases outside the gene matches: 10. Per germline, CDR1 SGHVS and CDR2 FNYEAQ. CDR3 length equals 18 residues.